Below, 17 T cell receptor beta chains from the same sample are listed, as sequenced in a study of beta chain features in type 1 diabetes. Whole-study findings and limits: Moderately but significantly shorter TCRB CDR3s were found in Type 1 diabetes patients in all four CD4+ subsets.

The antigens of these receptors remain unknown. Isolated RNA was reverse transcribed in full, so expressed TCRB transcripts were sequenced. TCRdb's copy holds only in-frame clones and misses some; the assay was immunoSEQ multiplex PCR. The table lists over 200,000 clones, approximately 11% of them singletons. Sequencing input: naive CD4+ T cells from blood. The receptors derive from a man under 40 with type 1 diabetes.

The chain couples TRBV15 to TRBJ2-5, with D possibly TRBD2 on 5 matching bases. Gene TRBJ2-7 matches the end of the DNA better, so the J call may be wrong. The CDR3 sequence is 14 residues long. Per germline, CDR1 LNHNV and CDR2 YYDKDF (reference sequence). CDR3 bases: TGTGCCACCAGCAGAGAAGCGGACTCCTACGAGCAGTACTTC. This sequence encodes CATSREADSYEQYF.

This clone has just a few counts. The rearrangement joins TRBV27 to TRBJ1-4; D is uncertain. This CDR3 is built from 13 residues. Trimming stripped 1 base from V and 7 bases from J, with 7 bases between. Germline loops: CDR1 MNHEY, CDR2 SMNVEV (reference sequence). CDR3 region: CASSLFSREKLFF. The CDR3 region has the DNA TGTGCCAGCAGTTTATTTTCTCGTGAAAAACTGTTTTTT.

The rearrangement links TRBV5-1 to TRBJ2-1, with TRBD1 matching 12 bases. The CDR3 runs to 16 residues. Germline assignment: CDR1 SGHRS and CDR2 YFSETQ. The ends lost 4 bases at V and 0 bases at J; junction bases unmatched: 2. CDR3: CASSGGQGASYNEQFF. In DNA, the CDR3 is TGCGCCAGCAGCGGGGGACAGGGGGCCTCCTACAATGAGCAGTTCTTC.

The chain recombines TRBV7-9 with TRBJ2-3; the match to TRBD2 covers 14 bases. Germline CDR1 reads SEHNR; CDR2 reads FQNEAQ (reference sequence). There are 16 residues in the CDR3. Trimming took 4 bases from V and 4 from J; bases not matched to a gene: 4. CDR3 residues: CASSSTSGGVSDTQYF. The CDR3 region has the DNA TGTGCCAGCAGCTCGACTAGCGGGGGGGTGTCAGATACGCAGTATTTT.

This clone was observed a handful of times. V gene TRBV30 combines with J gene TRBJ2-2, with D possibly matching TRBD1 (6 bases). The CDR3 loop spans 14 amino acids. The germline gives CDR1 GTSNPN, CDR2 SVGIG (reference sequence). V dropped 0 bases and J dropped 4 bases, with 9 bases sitting between them. This chain's CDR3 is CAWSVRGFTGELFF. CDR3 bases: TGTGCCTGGAGTGTCAGGGGATTCACCGGGGAGCTGTTTTTT.

This clone was recorded a few times. This rearrangement joins TRBV29-1 to TRBJ2-7, with D maybe TRBD2 (5 bases). V was shortened by 6 bases and J by 0 bases, with 12 bases between the two germline ends. Germline V gene lookup returns CDR1 SQVTM and CDR2 ANQGSEA. The CDR3 runs to 13 residues. CDR3 region: CSVEDSSSYEQYF. In DNA, the CDR3 is TGCAGCGTCGAGGACTCAAGCTCCTACGAGCAGTACTTC.

As regards this clone: This sample also contains other DNA sequences that code for the same CDR3. V usage is TRBV5-1 and J usage is TRBJ2-5; TRBD2 aligns across 10 bases. The CDR3 runs 15 residues. Germline V lookup: CDR1 SGHRS, CDR2 YFSETQ. Trimming at V came to 2 bases and at J to 5 bases, leaving 6 bases not matched to a gene. The CDR3 bases are TGCGCCAGCAGCTTAGTAGCGGGGGGCCAGGAGACCCAGTACTTC. Protein sequence: CASSLVAGGQETQYF. Together with reference TRBV5-1 and TRBJ2-5, the CDR3 gives the full variable domain: KAGVTQTPRYLIKTRGQQVTLSCSPISGHRSVSWYQQTPGQGLQFLFEYFSETQRNKGNFPGRFSGRQFSNSRSEMNVSTLELGDSALYLCASSLVAGGQETQYFGPGTRLLVL.

The rearrangement uses TRBV5-4 and TRBJ2-1; 11 nucleotides line up with TRBD2. Trimming cost V 0 bases and J 4 bases; bases outside gene matches: 3. CDR1 is SGHNT, CDR2 YYREEE, per germline (reference sequence). This CDR3 is 16 amino acids long. The CDR3 DNA reads TGTGCCAGCAGCTTGGACGGGACTAGCGGTTACAATGAGCAGTTCTTC. Its translation is CASSLDGTSGYNEQFF.

This clone has only a few counts. The J gene is TRBJ1-2, the V gene TRBV9; D not resolved. Trimming left V 4 bases short and J 4 bases short, with 11 bases between. Per the germline V gene, CDR1 is SGDLS and CDR2 is YYNGEE. The CDR3 sequence is 13 residues long. The CDR3 reads CASSPPGVYGYTF. In nucleotides, the CDR3 is TGTGCCAGCAGCCCTCCTGGAGTCTATGGCTACACCTTC.

This clone was counted only a few times. CDR3 bases: TGTGCCAGCAGCTCTCGCCCAGCGAACACCGGGGAGCTGTTTTTT. This translates into CASSSRPANTGELFF. The gene calls are TRBV7-2 and TRBJ2-2; D gene ambiguous. CDR3 size: 15 residues. The V and J ends lost 4 bases and 0 bases respectively, with 9 bases between them. Germline V lookup: CDR1 SGHTA, CDR2 FQGNSA.

This clone has a handful of counts. The chain carries TRBV7-9 and TRBJ2-1; TRBD2 agrees at 8 bases. The CDR3 contains 16 residues. The junction had 8 bases not matched to a gene; V was cut back by 6 bases and J by 1 base. CDR1 SEHNR and CDR2 FQNEAQ come from the germline V gene (reference sequence). DNA of the CDR3: TGTGCCAGCAGACCGGGACTAGTAGGTTCCTACAATGAGCAGTTCTTC. Translating gives CASRPGLVGSYNEQFF.

The chain is built from TRBV4-3 and TRBJ1-2; TRBD1 might be the D (6 bases). V lost 6 bases, J lost 3 bases, and 11 bases lay in between. Germline V gives CDR1 LGHNA, CDR2 YSLEER. This CDR3 has 13 residues. CDR3 DNA: TGCGCCAGCAGGAGACAGGAGGACTATGGCTACACCTTC. Its translation is CASRRQEDYGYTF.

The CDR3 coding sequence is TGTGCCAGCTCGCGGGACAGGACAGAAGCTTTCTTT. Amino acid sequence: CASSRDRTEAFF. The V gene is TRBV18, the J gene TRBJ1-1; 8 bases match TRBD1. Germline V gene data show CDR1 as KGHSH and CDR2 as LQKENI. V lost 6 bases and J lost 8; bases outside the gene matches: 5. The CDR3 is 12 residues long.

This chain joins TRBV2 and TRBJ1-5; 7 positions agree with TRBD1. This CDR3 spans 15 amino acids. Germline CDR1 SNHLY, CDR2 FYNNEI. The trim removed 4 bases at V and 0 bases at J, leaving 3 bases unmatched. CDR3 in amino acids: CASSGGQNSNQPQHF. CDR3 sequence (DNA): TGTGCCAGCAGTGGGGGACAGAATAGCAATCAGCCCCAGCATTTT.

The chain employs TRBV18 and TRBJ1-3; D perhaps matches TRBD1 (5 bases). The germline V gene encodes CDR1 KGHSH and CDR2 LQKENI. This CDR3 comprises 15 residues. Trimming left V 3 bases short and J 2 bases short, with 11 bases between. CDR3 protein: CASSPSRGAGNTIYF. DNA of the CDR3: TGTGCCAGCTCACCCAGCCGGGGGGCTGGAAACACCATATATTTT. The full variable domain, with the rest looked up from reference TRBV18 and TRBJ1-3, is NAGVMQNPRHLVRRRGQEARLRCSPMKGHSHVYWYRQLPEEGLKFMVYLQKENIIDESGMPKERFSAEFPKEGPSILRIQQVVRGDSAAYFCASSPSRGAGNTIYFGEGSWLTVV.

The chain recombines TRBV5-1 with TRBJ1-2; the match to TRBD1 covers 7 bases. V trimming: 4 bases; J trimming: 2 bases; junction bases outside the gene matches: 2. This CDR3 has 13 amino acids. Germline CDR1 SGHRS, CDR2 YFSETQ. The CDR3 region has the DNA TGCGCCAGCAGCGTGGACAGGAACTATGGCTACACCTTC. Protein sequence: CASSVDRNYGYTF.

This chain connects TRBV7-8 to TRBJ2-5, with a possible D match to TRBD2 (6 bases). V dropped 1 base and J dropped 5 bases, with 20 bases sitting between them. Germline values: CDR1 SGHVS, CDR2 FQNEAQ. The CDR3 is 17 amino acids. CDR3 region: CASSLGGGTLLRETQYF. DNA for the CDR3: TGTGCCAGCAGCTTAGGAGGTGGGACTCTCCTACGGGAGACCCAGTACTTC.